The source of this T cell receptor (beta chain) is a study of T cell responses to AZD1222 COVID-19 vaccine. Regarding the study as a whole: The breadth and depth of Spike-specific TCRs increased once two AZD1222 doses had been given. Clonal diversity was possibly underestimated; the donors were predominantly white British and more often female.

The method was immunoSEQ multiplex PCR; TCRdb's version includes in-frame clones alone and lacks a portion of them. The sample shows roughly 180,000 clones, approximately 91% of them seen only once. On this clone: Its antigen is not identified.

The CDR3 spans 16 residues. V gave up 2 bases and J gave up 8 bases; unmatched junction bases: 14. The germline CDR1 and CDR2 sequences are MNHNY and SVGAGI (reference sequence). Here the sequenced sample was peripheral blood, taken 28 days after the second AZD1222 dose. The clonotype originates from an adult who received the AZD1222 COVID-19 vaccine. The chain is built from TRBV6-6 and TRBJ1-2, with 7 bases identical to TRBD1. The CDR3 reads CASSYLPAGTVNGYTF. The CDR3 nucleotides read TGTGCCAGCAGTTACCTCCCCGCCGGGACAGTGAACGGCTACACCTTC.